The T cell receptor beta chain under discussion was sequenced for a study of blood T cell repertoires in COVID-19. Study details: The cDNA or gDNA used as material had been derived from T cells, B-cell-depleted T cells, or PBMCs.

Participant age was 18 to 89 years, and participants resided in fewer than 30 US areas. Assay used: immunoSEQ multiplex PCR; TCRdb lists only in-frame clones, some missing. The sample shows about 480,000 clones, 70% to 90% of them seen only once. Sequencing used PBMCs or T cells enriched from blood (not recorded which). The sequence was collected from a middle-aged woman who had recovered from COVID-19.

In DNA form, the CDR3 reads TGTGCCAGTAGTTGGGGAGGCACTGAAGCTTTCTTT. It yields the protein CASSWGGTEAFF. The V call is TRBV19, the J call TRBJ1-1; D unclear. CDR3 length equals 12 residues. V was trimmed by 5 bases and J by 4 bases, leaving 8 bases between them. CDR1 is LNHDA, CDR2 SQIVND, per germline (reference sequence).